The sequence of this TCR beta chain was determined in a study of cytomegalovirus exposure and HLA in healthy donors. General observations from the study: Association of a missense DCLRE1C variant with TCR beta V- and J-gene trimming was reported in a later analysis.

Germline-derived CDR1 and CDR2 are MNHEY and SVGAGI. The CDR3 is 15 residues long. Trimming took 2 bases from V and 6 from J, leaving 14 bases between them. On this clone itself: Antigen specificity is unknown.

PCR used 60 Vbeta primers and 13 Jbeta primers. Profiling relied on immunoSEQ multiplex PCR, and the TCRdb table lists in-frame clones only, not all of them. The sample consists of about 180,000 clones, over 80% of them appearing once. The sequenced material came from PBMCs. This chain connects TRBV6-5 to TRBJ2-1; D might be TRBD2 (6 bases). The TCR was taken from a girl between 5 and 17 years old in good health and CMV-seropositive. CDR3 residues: CASSYQIAALNEQFF. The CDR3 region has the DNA TGTGCCAGCAGTTACCAGATAGCGGCCCTCAATGAGCAGTTCTTC.